The rows below give T cell receptor beta chains drawn from one sample of a study of T cells in localized non-small cell lung cancer. The method was immunoSEQ multiplex PCR; TCRdb's version includes in-frame clones alone and lacks a portion of them. The sample lists about 82,000 clones, around 81% occurring once. The starting material was PBMCs, obtained before any cancer treatment. The source is a man aged 35 to 70 with stage II squamous cell lung carcinoma. CDR3s include the opening cysteine and the closing phenylalanine or tryptophan. D genes are given only for firm matches.

J gene | D gene | V gene | CDR3 protein
TRBJ1-2 | . | TRBV5-8 | CASSLLPGSNYGYTF
TRBJ2-7 | TRBD2 | TRBV4-3 | CASSQDYRTSGSYEQYF
TRBJ1-2 | TRBD1 | TRBV27 | CASTLNRGGTGGFYGYTF
TRBJ1-5 | TRBD1 | TRBV2 | CASSRQGLNQPQHF
TRBJ1-1 | . | TRBV28 | CASSKIDPGAWTEAFF
TRBJ2-7 | TRBD1 | TRBV5-1 | CASSPGQTSSYEQYF
TRBJ2-7 | TRBD1 | TRBV11-3 | CASSLRGTGGNEQYF
TRBJ2-2 | . | TRBV4-1 | CASSPMVLNTGELFF
TRBJ2-3 | . | TRBV4-1 | CASSQERGRDTQYF
TRBJ1-6 | . | TRBV11-2 | CASSLGGRRSSYNSPLHF
TRBJ2-7 | TRBD1 | TRBV5-1 | CASSDAGTAIEQYF
TRBJ1-1 | TRBD1 | TRBV2 | CASRGGTGRAEAFF
TRBJ2-2 | TRBD2 | TRBV19 | CASTLGSGGYTGELFF
TRBJ2-2 | TRBD1 | TRBV27 | CASRDRVNTGELFF
TRBJ1-6 | . | TRBV9 | CASSPDPRGGSPLHF
TRBJ1-1 | . | TRBV7-2 | CASSLARGFNTEAFF
TRBJ2-7 | TRBD1 | TRBV15 | CATSRNTGVSYEQYF